This T cell receptor (beta chain) was retrieved from a study of cytomegalovirus exposure and HLA in healthy donors. Study at large: Across more than 350 genotyped donors, 65% to 90% landed in the Caucasian-associated ancestry cluster.

Trimming took off 8 bases at V and 2 bases at J, with 14 bases between the two ends. This CDR3 has 13 amino acids. Germline V gene lookup returns CDR1 SQVTM and CDR2 ANQGSEA. Researchers ran the PCR with 60 Vbeta and 13 Jbeta primers. Sequencing used immunoSEQ multiplex PCR; TCRdb keeps in-frame clones, though not all of them. The repertoire holds more than 200,000 clones, with about 79% as singletons. This TCR was sampled from a male donor in good health and CMV-seronegative. Material for sequencing was PBMCs. The chain joins TRBV29-1 to TRBJ2-3, with D possibly matching TRBD2 (6 bases). CDR3 bases: TGCAGCCCCAGACTAGTGAACACAGATACGCAGTATTTT. This encodes CSPRLVNTDTQYF.